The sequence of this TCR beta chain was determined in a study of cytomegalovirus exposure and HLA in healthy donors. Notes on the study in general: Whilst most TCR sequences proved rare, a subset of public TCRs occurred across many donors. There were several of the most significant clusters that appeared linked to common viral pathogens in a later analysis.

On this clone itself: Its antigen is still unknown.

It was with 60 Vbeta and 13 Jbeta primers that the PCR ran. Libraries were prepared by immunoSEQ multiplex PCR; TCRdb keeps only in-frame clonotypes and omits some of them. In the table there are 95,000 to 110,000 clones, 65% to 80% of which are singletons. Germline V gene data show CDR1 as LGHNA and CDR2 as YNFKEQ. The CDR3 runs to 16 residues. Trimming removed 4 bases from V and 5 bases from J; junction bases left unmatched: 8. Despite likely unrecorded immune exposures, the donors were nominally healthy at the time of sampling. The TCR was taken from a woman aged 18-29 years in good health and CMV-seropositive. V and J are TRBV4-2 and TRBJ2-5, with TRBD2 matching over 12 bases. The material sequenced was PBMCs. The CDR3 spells CASSPPGLAGGETQYF. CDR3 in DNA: TGTGCCAGCAGCCCGCCCGGCCTAGCGGGGGGGGAGACCCAGTACTTC.